This T cell receptor beta chain came from a study of cytomegalovirus exposure and HLA in healthy donors. Looking at the study overall: A data release that came early held approximately 85 million unique TCRs from HLA-typed donors. Researchers found that roughly 81% of 398 genotyped donors fell within the Caucasian-associated ancestry cluster.

The length of the CDR3 is 14 residues. CDR1 is SSHAT, CDR2 FNYEAQ, per germline (reference sequence). Of note for this clone: Its antigen is not identified. Mismatch with germline at one junction end may stem from a read error.

Vbeta (60) and Jbeta (13) primers were used in the PCR. Some clones are missing from TCRdb's copy, which holds only in-frame ones; the method was immunoSEQ multiplex PCR. The sample yields about 160,000 clones, around 80% seen once. The study, taken as a whole, reports: Evidence from a later analysis indicated that most CMV-associated TCR beta chains looked HLA-restricted. It is likely that the observed cluster of highly shared sequence variants was a sequencing artifact.

J is TRBJ2-1 and V is TRBV7-7, with TRBD2 matching over 9 bases. The sequence was obtained from a female donor in good health and CMV-seronegative. What was sequenced was PBMCs. CDR3 sequence reads: CASSLAGASNEQFF. CDR3 nucleotides: TGTGCTAGCAGCTTAGCGGGAGCCTCCAATGAGCAGTTCTTC. The variable domain in full, completed from reference TRBV7-7 and TRBJ2-1, reads GAGVSQSPRYKVTKRGQDVTLRCDPISSHATLYWYQQALGQGPEFLTYFNYEAQPDKSGLPSDRFSAERPEGSISTLTIQRTEQRDSAMYRCASSLAGASNEQFFGPGTRLTVL.